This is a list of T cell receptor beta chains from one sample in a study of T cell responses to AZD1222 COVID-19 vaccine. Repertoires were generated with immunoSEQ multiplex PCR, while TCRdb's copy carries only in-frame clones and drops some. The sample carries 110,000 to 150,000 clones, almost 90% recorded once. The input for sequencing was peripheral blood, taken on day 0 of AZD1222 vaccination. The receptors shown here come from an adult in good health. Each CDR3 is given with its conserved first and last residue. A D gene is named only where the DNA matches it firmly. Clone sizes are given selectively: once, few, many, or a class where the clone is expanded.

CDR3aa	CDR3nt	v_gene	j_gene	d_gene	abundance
CASSPHQGNTGELFF	TGTGCCAGCAGCCCCCATCAGGGGAACACCGGGGAGCTGTTTTTT	TRBV7-2	TRBJ2-2	NA	NA
CASSLYQGGYTF	TGTGCCAGCAGTTTATACCAGGGGGGCTACACCTTC	TRBV12-3/TRBV12-4	TRBJ1-2	NA	NA
CASSLLAGGELFF	TGTGCCAGCAGTTTATTAGCGGGCGGGGAGCTGTTTTTT	TRBV28	TRBJ2-2	TRBD2	few
CATEGQGNTEAFF	TGTGCCACCGAAGGACAGGGCAACACTGAAGCTTTCTTT	TRBV10-3	TRBJ1-1	TRBD1	NA
CASSQPGLGYNEQFF	TGTGCCAGCAGCCAACCGGGACTGGGATACAATGAGCAGTTCTTC	TRBV7-8	TRBJ2-1	NA	NA
CASSFGQLYEQYF	TGTGCCAGCAGCTTTGGACAGTTATACGAGCAGTACTTC	TRBV7-8	TRBJ2-7	NA	once
CASSGTQGGGVPQHF	TGTGCCAGCAGTGGTACACAGGGAGGGGGGGTGCCCCAGCATTTT	TRBV2	TRBJ1-5	NA	NA
CASTGQGREKLFF	TGTGCCAGCACGGGACAGGGACGCGAAAAACTGTTTTTT	TRBV18	TRBJ1-4	TRBD1	NA
CASSQLDRESTEAFF	TGCGCCAGCAGCCAATTGGACAGGGAGAGCACTGAAGCTTTCTTT	TRBV4-1	TRBJ1-1	TRBD1	once
CASSSLQGALYGYTF	TGTGCCAGCAGTTCCCTACAGGGAGCTCTCTATGGCTACACCTTC	TRBV27	TRBJ1-2	NA	NA
CASSSNTGVWGTGELFF	TGTGCCAGCAGCTCCAATACAGGCGTCTGGGGCACCGGGGAGCTGTTTTTT	TRBV7-8	TRBJ2-2	NA	NA
CASSPYILDSNYGYTF	TGTGCCAGCAGCCCATATATATTGGATAGCAACTATGGCTACACCTTC	TRBV7-2	TRBJ1-2	NA	NA
CASSRDRARQPQHF	TGTGCCAGCAGTAGGGACAGGGCGAGGCAGCCCCAGCATTTT	TRBV6-2/TRBV6-3	TRBJ1-5	TRBD1	NA
CASSMSGTANTEAFF	TGTGCCAGTAGTATGTCCGGGACAGCGAACACTGAAGCTTTCTTT	TRBV19	TRBJ1-1	TRBD1	NA
CATSRAPQGFTEAFF	TGTGCCACCAGCAGAGCCCCACAGGGATTCACTGAAGCTTTCTTT	TRBV15	TRBJ1-1	NA	NA
CASSLAGQSGRAGETQYF	TGCGCCAGCAGCTTGGCCGGACAGAGCGGGAGGGCTGGAGAGACCCAGTACTTC	TRBV5-1	TRBJ2-5	TRBD2	NA
CASSFRIRISGRATYNEQFF	TGTGCCAGCAGCTTTAGGATCCGAATCAGCGGGAGGGCCACCTACAATGAGCAGTTCTTC	TRBV7-8	TRBJ2-1	TRBD2	NA
CASSSQGGNQPQHF	TGTGCCAGCAGCTCTCAGGGGGGAAATCAGCCCCAGCATTTT	TRBV11-2	TRBJ1-5	TRBD1	NA
CSVSPGPNEKLFF	TGCAGCGTATCTCCGGGGCCTAATGAAAAACTGTTTTTT	TRBV29-1	TRBJ1-4	NA	NA
CASSPLRQPDSPLHF	TGTGCCAGCTCACCACTTAGACAGCCCGATTCACCCCTCCACTTT	TRBV18	TRBJ1-6	NA	NA